The T cell receptor beta chain described here comes from a study of cytomegalovirus exposure and HLA in healthy donors. Remarks on this clone: Its antigen is not identified.

The PCR contained 60 Vbeta and 13 Jbeta primers. The table came from immunoSEQ multiplex PCR; TCRdb's copy has only in-frame clones and leaves some out. This sample has around 170,000 clones, with approximately 78% found just once. CDR1 and CDR2 (germline): SGHRS, YFSETQ. This CDR3 has 14 amino acids. The ends lost 5 bases at V and 10 bases at J; junction bases unmatched: 8. Study-level results: The authors judged a highly shared variant cluster likely a sequencing artifact.

This TCR came from a woman younger than 30 in good health and CMV-seronegative. The chain recombines TRBV5-1 with TRBJ1-6; 8 bases match TRBD1. Material: PBMCs. CDR3 loop: CASRLGQGYSPLHF. In DNA, the CDR3 is TGCGCCAGCAGGCTTGGACAGGGATACTCACCCCTCCACTTT.